The TCR beta chain under discussion was sequenced for a study of T cells in Graves' hyperthyroidism and ophthalmopathy. Study at large: Prior to any treatment, at the point of initial diagnosis, peripheral blood was collected.

This CDR3 has 12 residues. Germline values: CDR1 MDHEN, CDR2 SYDVKM. Germline trimming cut 7 bases from V and 5 bases from J; bases unmatched to any gene: 4. Patients aged 18 to 65 had newly diagnosed hyperthyroidism of under 2 months' duration. Before ophthalmopathy appeared, progressors gave blood at initial hyperthyroidism diagnosis. Amplification targeted TCR beta CDR3 regions from RNA transcripts. The TCR CDR3 first-round RT-PCR relied on the HTBI primer set. TCRdb reprocessed the multiplex PCR reads with MiXCR, giving one entry per CDR3 protein. The sample has about 580,000 distinct CDR3 sequences; about 15% are singletons.

The chain recombines TRBV28 with TRBJ1-1; TRBD1 aligns across 7 bases. The sample was blood. The origin of this receptor is a woman in her thirties with Graves' hyperthyroidism that later progressed to Graves' ophthalmopathy. CDR3 DNA: TGTGCCAGCACAGGGGGTGAGACTGAAGCTTTCTTT. Encoded protein: CASTGGETEAFF.